The rows below give T cell receptor beta chains drawn from one sample of a study of CD8+CD57+ T cells in acquired aplastic anemia. TCRdb processed the reads anew with MiXCR; each CDR3 protein has one entry. Among around 430,000 distinct CDR3 sequences, roughly 34% were seen once, and the ten largest hold nearly 0.85%. Sequencing was done on a sample of sorted CD4+, CD8+, or CD8+CD57+ T cells (not recorded which) from PBMCs. These receptors were taken from a human donor with aplastic anemia. Both conserved end residues are part of each CDR3. The order of the fields is clone size, D gene, CDR3 length, V gene, J gene, CDR3 protein, CDR3 DNA. A D gene is named only where the DNA matches it firmly. Clone size appears in some rows only: once, few, many, or a class for an expanded clone.

>.|TRBD1|17|TRBV19|TRBJ1-1
CASSFVTGEPLNTEAFF
TGTGCCAGTAGTTTTGTGACAGGGGAACCTTTGAACACTGAAGCTTTCTTT
>.|.|11|TRBV6-2/TRBV6-3|TRBJ2-1
CASTLGYEQFF
TGTGCCAGCACCTTGGGGTATGAGCAGTTCTTC
>many|TRBD1|16|TRBV19|TRBJ1-5
CASRSPGGRGNQPQHF
TGTGCCAGTAGGTCCCCAGGGGGCCGAGGCAATCAGCCCCAGCATTTT
>many|.|13|TRBV19|TRBJ1-2
CASSIDDSGGYTF
TGTGCCAGTAGTATAGACGACAGTGGGGGCTACACCTTC
>many|TRBD1|14|TRBV15|TRBJ1-1
CATSHRDRATEAFF
TGTGCCACCAGCCACCGGGACAGGGCCACTGAAGCTTTCTTT
>many|.|13|TRBV25-1|TRBJ2-7
CASRLESSYEQYF
TGTGCCAGCAGGCTGGAGAGCTCCTACGAGCAGTACTTC
>.|.|13|TRBV6-1|TRBJ2-3
CASSQSITDTQYF
TGTGCCAGCAGTCAATCAATCACAGATACGCAGTATTTT
>.|.|14|TRBV27|TRBJ1-2
CASRLNGGAYGYTF
TGTGCCAGCAGGCTAAATGGGGGTGCTTATGGCTACACCTTC
>many|.|12|TRBV20-1|TRBJ1-1
CSARGGGTEAFF
TGCAGTGCTAGGGGGGGTGGGACTGAAGCTTTCTTT
>.|.|15|TRBV15|TRBJ2-5
CATSSRRGSSETQYF
TGTGCCACCAGCTCGCGGAGGGGGTCGTCGGAGACCCAGTACTTC
>few|.|18|TRBV27|TRBJ2-6
CASRKQGGGIAGANVLTF
TGTGCCAGCCGAAAACAGGGAGGAGGGATCGCTGGGGCCAACGTCCTGACTTTC
>once|.|11|TRBV5-1|TRBJ2-1
CASSFLGKQFF
TGCGCCAGCAGCTTCTTAGGTAAGCAGTTCTTC
>many|.|15|TRBV2|TRBJ1-3
CASSEQGMPGNTIYF
TGTGCCAGCAGTGAGCAGGGAATGCCCGGAAACACCATATATTTT